Each of the 29 T cell receptor beta chains below was sequenced from the same sample in a study of beta chain features in type 1 diabetes (dated by TCRdb to the late 2010s). What the work shows at the level of the full study, not this receptor alone: Type 1 diabetes patients showed a moderate but significant shortening of TCRB CDR3 length in all four CD4+ subsets.

No antigen has been identified for these receptors. The library was generated by the immunoSEQ multiplex PCR assay. The entire amount of isolated RNA was reverse transcribed using the High Capacity cDNA Reverse Transcription Kit, so the sequenced TCRB transcripts were expressed ones. The table was pulled from immuneACCESS by TCRdb, which kept in-frame rearrangements only. Such tables lose some clones; where checked, under half of the loss comes from unresolved V genes, and the rest has no known cause. Here the sample has about 190,000 clones; approximately 8.1% occur a single time. The ten largest clones add up to approximately 1% of the sample. Sequenced: central memory CD4+ T cells from blood. Receptors were obtained from a woman between 35 and 50 years old with type 1 diabetes.

The gene calls are TRBV5-1 and TRBJ2-2; D gene uncertain. Germline-derived CDR1 and CDR2 are SGHRS and YFSETQ. Trimming removed 6 bases at V and 1 base at J, with 10 bases between. CDR3 size: 14 residues. CDR3 sequence: CASTLSGNTGELFF. The CDR3, as DNA: TGCGCCAGCACCCTCTCAGGGAACACCGGGGAGCTGTTTTTT.

In this sample, this clone turned up a few times. This chain links TRBV29-1 with TRBJ2-2; D is possibly TRBD1 (5 bases). This CDR3 region has 13 residues. CDR1 SQVTM and CDR2 ANQGSEA come from the germline V gene. V lost 3 bases and J lost 2, with 7 bases in between. This CDR3 is CSVDRDNTGELFF. In nucleotides, the CDR3 is TGCAGCGTTGACAGGGATAACACCGGGGAGCTGTTTTTT.

There are many counts of this clone. The chain links TRBV30 to TRBJ1-4; D remains unclear. The CDR3 extends over 11 amino acids. Trimming stripped 8 bases from V and 5 bases from J, with 9 bases between. CDR1 GTSNPN and CDR2 SVGIG come from the germline V gene (reference sequence). The CDR3 reads CAQDGNEKLFF. DNA of the CDR3: TGTGCCCAAGACGGGAATGAAAAACTGTTTTTT.

The chain employs TRBV11-3 and TRBJ2-5; possible D gene TRBD2, 5 bases. The CDR3 loop spans 14 amino acids. Germline V CDR1 and CDR2: SGHNT, YENEEA. Between the trimmed V and J ends, which lost 3 bases and 3 bases, there was a span of 11 bases. CDR3 region: CASSLSGREETQYF. In nucleotides, the CDR3 is TGTGCCAGCAGCTTGAGTGGGCGGGAAGAGACCCAGTACTTC. Combining the CDR3 with reference TRBV11-3 and TRBJ2-5 gives the whole variable domain EAGVVQSPRYKIIEKKQPVAFWCNPISGHNTLYWYLQNLGQGPELLIRYENEEAVDDSQLPKDRFSAERLKGVDSTLKIQPAELGDSAVYLCASSLSGREETQYFGPGTRLLVL.

The rearrangement uses TRBV7-9 and TRBJ1-2; 8 bases are a match to TRBD1. This CDR3 has 13 residues. Looked up from germline, CDR1 is SEHNR and CDR2 is FQNEAQ (reference sequence). V was clipped by 5 bases and J by 8 bases; unmatched bases: 7. The CDR3 loop is CASSVSGGSGYTF. In DNA, the CDR3 is TGTGCCAGCAGCGTCTCAGGGGGCAGCGGCTACACCTTC.

This clone was counted a few times. The chain is built from TRBV2 and TRBJ1-1; unclear D gene. This CDR3 spans 14 amino acids. Germline-derived CDR1 and CDR2 are SNHLY and FYNNEI. Trimming removed 4 bases at V and 5 bases at J, with 14 bases between. The CDR3 loop is CASSGSSAKTEAFF. CDR3 DNA: TGTGCCAGCAGTGGATCGTCTGCGAAAACTGAAGCTTTCTTT. Variable domain in full (rest from reference TRBV2 and TRBJ1-1): EPEVTQTPSHQVTQMGQEVILRCVPISNHLYFYWYRQILGQKVEFLVSFYNNEISEKSEIFDDQFSVERPDGSNFTLKIRSTKLEDSAMYFCASSGSSAKTEAFFGQGTRLTVV.

This sequence joins TRBV5-8 and TRBJ1-6; 8 nucleotides line up with TRBD1. The V segment lost 1 base and the J segment 9 bases; nucleotides outside the gene matches: 12. Germline V gives CDR1 SGHTS, CDR2 YDEGEE. This CDR3 has 17 amino acids. CDR3 in amino acids: CASSLFVTAGGSSPLHF. The CDR3 DNA is TGTGCCAGCAGCTTGTTTGTTACGGCAGGGGGCAGTTCACCCCTCCACTTT. Complete variable domain (other parts from reference TRBV5-8 and TRBJ1-6): EAGVTQSPTHLIKTRGQQATLRCSPISGHTSVYWYQQALGLGLQFLLWYDEGEERNRGNFPPRFSGRQFPNYSSELNVNALELEDSALYLCASSLFVTAGGSSPLHFGNGTRLTVT.

V and J are TRBV28 and TRBJ2-4; 11 nucleotides match TRBD2. This CDR3 region has 14 residues. V trimming: 4 bases; J trimming: 6 bases; junction bases outside the gene matches: 2. CDR1 is MDHEN and CDR2 is SYDVKM in the germline V gene. The CDR3 nucleotides are TGTGCCAGCAGTTCCGGGACTAGCGGAAACATTCAGTACTTC. This sequence encodes CASSSGTSGNIQYF.

This clone came up a few times. The genes are TRBV5-5 and TRBJ2-1, with 7 bases identical to TRBD1. V lost 4 bases, J lost 7 bases, and 5 bases stayed unmatched. CDR1 SGHKS and CDR2 YYEKEE come from the germline V gene (reference sequence). CDR3 size: 13 residues. CDR3 sequence reads: CASSHSRGNEQFF. CDR3 bases: TGTGCCAGCAGCCATTCCAGGGGGAATGAGCAGTTCTTC.

This clone has just a few counts. Other DNA sequences in this specimen translate into the identical CDR3. This chain links TRBV7-2 with TRBJ1-5; D call uncertain. V shed 5 bases and J shed 5 bases, with 7 bases lying between them. Germline CDR1 is SGHTA and CDR2 is FQGNSA. This CDR3 comprises 12 residues. This CDR3 is CASSPPDQPQHF. The CDR3, as DNA: TGTGCCAGCAGCCCTCCTGATCAGCCCCAGCATTTT.

This sequence joins TRBV14 and TRBJ2-7, with D maybe TRBD2 (7 bases). CDR3 size: 15 residues. V was trimmed by 4 bases and J by 0 bases, leaving 13 bases between them. CDR1 is SGHDN, CDR2 FVKESK, per germline. CDR3 sequence reads: CASSRVAGASYEQYF. DNA of the CDR3: TGTGCCAGCAGCCGAGTGGCGGGGGCCTCCTACGAGCAGTACTTC.

This clone was found a few times. The chain joins TRBV4-1 to TRBJ1-1; weak D call: TRBD1 (5 bases). The CDR3 runs 15 residues. The V gene's germline CDR1 is MGHRA and CDR2 YSYEKL. The V gene lost 1 base and the J gene lost 0 bases, with 9 bases spanning the gap. The CDR3 DNA is TGCGCCAGCAGCCAAGGACAGTTTATGAACACTGAAGCTTTCTTT. Encoded protein: CASSQGQFMNTEAFF.

The sample holds many counts of this clone. This rearrangement joins TRBV29-1 to TRBJ1-1; 8 bases are shared with TRBD1. Germline assignment: CDR1 SQVTM and CDR2 ANQGSEA. The length of the CDR3 is 13 residues. V gave up 7 bases and J gave up 3 bases; unmatched junction bases: 7. DNA for the CDR3: TGCAGCGCAACGGGACAGGCAGACACTGAAGCTTTCTTT. Amino acid sequence: CSATGQADTEAFF.

The chain carries TRBV7-4 and TRBJ2-7, with TRBD2 matching over 9 bases. This CDR3 contains 17 residues. V shed 2 bases and J 2 bases; nucleotides not matched to a gene: 10. The germline gives CDR1 SGHVT, CDR2 SQSDAQ. CDR3 DNA: TGTGCCAGCAGCTTACCCAACTATAGCGGGAGTACCTACGAGCAGTACTTC. This translates into CASSLPNYSGSTYEQYF.

This clone was seen a few times. In DNA, the CDR3 is TGTGCCACAGGGAAGACCGAAACCGAAGCTTTCTTT. It is translated as CATGKTETEAFF. The chain couples TRBV2 to TRBJ1-1, with D possibly TRBD1 on 5 matching bases. CDR1 is SNHLY, CDR2 FYNNEI, per germline. The V end lost 10 bases, the J end lost 8 bases, and 17 bases lay between the germline ends. This CDR3 is 12 amino acids long.

The chain has TRBV7-9 and TRBJ2-2, with a possible D match to TRBD1 (5 bases). CDR3 length: 14 residues. Per the germline V gene, CDR1 is SEHNR and CDR2 is FQNEAQ (reference sequence). Between the trimmed V and J ends, which lost 0 bases and 4 bases, there was a span of 6 bases. CDR3 sequence reads: CASSLAGATGELFF. Here the CDR3 DNA reads TGTGCCAGCAGCTTAGCAGGGGCCACCGGGGAGCTGTTTTTT. Supplemented by reference TRBV7-9 and TRBJ2-2, the full variable domain reads DTGVSQNPRHKITKRGQNVTFRCDPISEHNRLYWYRQTLGQGPEFLTYFQNEAQLEKSRLLSDRFSAERPKGSFSTLEIQRTEQGDSAMYLCASSLAGATGELFFGEGSRLTVL.

The chain has TRBV6-1 and TRBJ2-2; tentatively, D is TRBD2 (5 bases). In germline, CDR1 is MNHNS, CDR2 SASEGT. The CDR3 covers 13 residues. V lost 6 bases to trimming and J lost 6 bases, with 11 bases between them. The CDR3 is CASRPRVAGELFF. The DNA for the CDR3 is TGTGCCAGCAGACCGAGGGTGGCCGGGGAGCTGTTTTTT.

This clone was counted between two and nine times. V gene TRBV5-4 combines with J gene TRBJ2-5; D gene ambiguous. The CDR3 extends over 13 amino acids. Trimming removed 6 bases from V and 0 bases from J, with 9 bases in between. Germline V lookup: CDR1 SGHNT, CDR2 YYREEE (reference sequence). For the CDR3, the DNA is TGTGCCAGCAATCAGGCGTACCAAGAGACCCAGTACTTC. Protein: CASNQAYQETQYF.

This clone was observed a handful of times. The CDR3 nucleotides are TGTGCCAGCAGCTTCGCAGGGGGCACAGATACGCAGTATTTT. Translated: CASSFAGGTDTQYF. The genes are TRBV11-3 and TRBJ2-3; maybe TRBD1 (6 bases). CDR3 length: 14 residues. Germline CDR1 and CDR2: SGHNT and YENEEA. Trimming stripped 3 bases from V and 1 base from J, with 8 bases between. The full variable domain, with the rest looked up from reference TRBV11-3 and TRBJ2-3, is EAGVVQSPRYKIIEKKQPVAFWCNPISGHNTLYWYLQNLGQGPELLIRYENEEAVDDSQLPKDRFSAERLKGVDSTLKIQPAELGDSAVYLCASSFAGGTDTQYFGPGTRLTVL.

This clone appeared many times. The rearrangement joins TRBV4-1 to TRBJ2-1, with 9 bases lining up with TRBD1. The CDR3 consists of 15 residues. Germline values: CDR1 MGHRA, CDR2 YSYEKL. Unmatched junction bases numbered 8, after V lost 4 bases and J lost 7 bases. CDR3 nucleotide sequence: TGCGCCAGCAGCCTTGGGACAGGGCTAGGGAATGAGCAGTTCTTC. Its translation: CASSLGTGLGNEQFF.

This clone was found a few times. The V gene is TRBV29-1, the J gene TRBJ1-3, with D unclear. The CDR3 length is 12 residues. Trimming stripped 4 bases from V and 4 bases from J, with 8 bases between. Germline V CDR1 and CDR2: SQVTM, ANQGSEA. For the CDR3, the DNA is TGCAGCGTTGGCTCCAGGGGAAACACCATATATTTT. It encodes CSVGSRGNTIYF.

The V and J genes are TRBV11-3 and TRBJ2-1; D possibly corresponds to TRBD1 (5 bases). V gave up 5 bases and J gave up 3 bases, with 17 bases separating them. The CDR3 loop spans 16 amino acids. Germline CDR1 is SGHNT and CDR2 is YENEEA. The CDR3: CASSARAPTGYNEQFF. For the CDR3, the DNA is TGTGCCAGCAGCGCCAGGGCCCCAACGGGCTACAATGAGCAGTTCTTC.

This clone has just a few counts. The V and J genes are TRBV19 and TRBJ2-4; TRBD1 aligns across 9 bases. Germline V gene lookup returns CDR1 LNHDA and CDR2 SQIVND (reference sequence). The CDR3 is made up of 16 amino acids. After removal of 6 bases from V and 1 base from J, the junction contained 7 bases not matched to a gene. Here the CDR3 DNA reads TGTGCCAGTAGATCGTGGGACAGGGAGGCCAAAAACATTCAGTACTTC. Amino acid sequence: CASRSWDREAKNIQYF.

The CDR3 nucleotides read TGTGCCAGCAGTTTAGGCGGGGGGGCCGCAGATACGCAGTATTTT. The encoded protein is CASSLGGGAADTQYF. The gene calls are TRBV28 and TRBJ2-3; TRBD2 matches at 9 bases. J gave up 4 bases and V 2 bases, and 4 bases lay outside the gene matches. The CDR3 totals 15 residues. Per the germline V gene, CDR1 is MDHEN and CDR2 is SYDVKM.

This clone has ten or more counts. The chain's CDR3 is CASSLANSPLHF. The CDR3, as DNA: TGTGCCAGCAGTTTGGCAAATTCACCCCTCCACTTT. The rearrangement links TRBV28 to TRBJ1-6; D remains ambiguous. V lost 3 bases and J lost 7, with 4 bases in between. The CDR3 loop spans 12 amino acids. Germline V gives CDR1 MDHEN, CDR2 SYDVKM.

A few counts support this clone. This chain uses TRBV6-5 with TRBJ2-5; 7 nucleotides agree with TRBD1. J lost 5 bases, V lost 4 bases, and 10 bases had no gene match. CDR1 is MNHEY, CDR2 SVGAGI, per germline. The CDR3 has 15 amino acids. The CDR3 region is CASSWTAQGSETQYF. For the CDR3, the DNA is TGTGCCAGCAGTTGGACCGCACAGGGGAGTGAGACCCAGTACTTC.

The chain has TRBV9 and TRBJ2-1; TRBD2 agrees at 9 bases. Germline CDR1 is SGDLS and CDR2 is YYNGEE. The junction had 10 bases not matched to a gene; V was cut back by 2 bases and J by 10 bases. The CDR3 runs 15 residues. The CDR3 sequence: CASSVSTSGPQEQFF. For the CDR3, the DNA is TGTGCCAGCAGCGTTTCGACTAGCGGCCCCCAGGAGCAGTTCTTC. Using reference TRBV9 and TRBJ2-1 for the parts outside the CDR3, the full variable domain is DSGVTQTPKHLITATGQRVTLRCSPRSGDLSVYWYQQSLDQGLQFLIQYYNGEERAKGNILERFSAQQFPDLHSELNLSSLELGDSALYFCASSVSTSGPQEQFFGPGTRLTVL.

This clone was picked up a small number of times. This sample includes further DNA sequences coding for the same CDR3. This chain connects TRBV7-2 to TRBJ2-3; 11 nucleotides match TRBD2. CDR1 and CDR2 (germline): SGHTA, FQGNSA. This CDR3 is 14 amino acids long. The V and J ends lost 6 bases and 3 bases, in that order; junction bases with no gene match: 2. The CDR3 DNA reads TGTGCCAGCAGTCCTAGCGGGGGGACAGATACGCAGTATTTT. This encodes CASSPSGGTDTQYF.

The V gene is TRBV28, the J gene TRBJ1-2; TRBD1 aligns across 7 bases. CDR3 length: 15 amino acids. Germline V gene lookup returns CDR1 MDHEN and CDR2 SYDVKM. V lost 6 bases to trimming and J lost 7 bases; unmatched junction nucleotides: 14. The CDR3, as DNA: TGTGCCAGCAGACCTGGGACAGCCCGTACAGGTGGCTACACCTTC. Translated, it gives CASRPGTARTGGYTF.